This paragraph covers one T cell receptor beta chain sequence. Antigen: not known. Genomic DNA, serving as template, underwent TCR beta VDJ and CDR3 profiling. TCRdb recomputed calls from the reads with MiXCR, one row per CDR3 protein. Counted here are about 18,000 distinct CDR3 sequences, approximately 40% occurring once; the ten biggest clones make up 86%. The sample comes from a study of CD8+CD57+ T cells in acquired aplastic anemia. The patients chosen for sequencing had shown expansion of CD8+CD57+ cells (detected by flow cytometry). Further sequencing, limited to 2 of 12 patients, targeted CD8+CD57+ effector memory cells as well. Beads enriched the CD8+CD57+ cells, and these gave a mean 1.6 ug DNA. The CDR3 runs 15 residues. V was clipped by 3 bases and J by 7 bases, with 12 bases between them. Germline CDR1 reads KGHDR; CDR2 reads SFDVKD. General study results and limits: Controls and patients did not differ significantly in CD8+ Simpson's diversity. Shared by patients and controls, 25 to 30 CD8+ CDR3s were abundant in patients. Patients had CD8+CD57+ cells showing lower diversity than total CD4+ and CD8+ pools.

The J gene is TRBJ1-6, the V gene TRBV24-1, with a tentative D call TRBD1 (5 bases). Sequences were obtained from CD8+CD57+ T cells sorted from PBMCs. This sample's subset: bead-enriched CD8+CD57+ effector memory T cells from SAA patients. This TCR derives from a human donor with aplastic anemia. CDR3 amino acids: CATSDPLTVNSPLHF. CDR3 sequence (DNA): TGTGCCACCAGTGATCCGCTGACAGTAAATTCACCCCTCCACTTT.